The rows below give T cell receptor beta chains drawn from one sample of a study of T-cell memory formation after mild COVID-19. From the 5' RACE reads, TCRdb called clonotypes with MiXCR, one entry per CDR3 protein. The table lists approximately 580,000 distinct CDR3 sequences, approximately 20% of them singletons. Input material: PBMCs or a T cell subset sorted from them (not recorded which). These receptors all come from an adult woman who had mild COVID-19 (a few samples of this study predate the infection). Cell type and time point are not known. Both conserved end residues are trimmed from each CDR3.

cdr3_aa: ASSQAGVYNSPLH; v_call: TRBV4-3; j_call: TRBJ1-6
cdr3_aa: ASSLGEGSDTQY; v_call: TRBV5-1; j_call: TRBJ2-3
cdr3_aa: ASSLSGQGSGNTIY; v_call: TRBV18; j_call: TRBJ1-3
cdr3_aa: AISEPAGSGYT; v_call: TRBV10-3; j_call: TRBJ1-2
cdr3_aa: SANEPGQGSYEQY; v_call: TRBV20-1; j_call: TRBJ2-7
cdr3_aa: ASSQDSGQY; v_call: TRBV14; j_call: TRBJ2-4
cdr3_aa: ASSFGVTPY; v_call: TRBV7-8; j_call: TRBJ2-4
cdr3_aa: ASSSTGTDTQY; v_call: TRBV12-3/TRBV12-4; j_call: TRBJ2-3
cdr3_aa: ASSQDGQGQGFGYT; v_call: TRBV4-1; j_call: TRBJ1-2
cdr3_aa: ASSSQNYGYT; v_call: TRBV11-2; j_call: TRBJ1-2
cdr3_aa: SASRENQPQH; v_call: TRBV20-1; j_call: TRBJ1-5
cdr3_aa: ASSVSGREDNEQF; v_call: TRBV9; j_call: TRBJ2-1
cdr3_aa: ASSPRSSYEQY; v_call: TRBV7-2; j_call: TRBJ2-7
cdr3_aa: ASSGRTSGRTEQY; v_call: TRBV6-5; j_call: TRBJ2-7
cdr3_aa: ASSFETAGTEAF; v_call: TRBV5-8; j_call: TRBJ1-1
cdr3_aa: ASSQVLTGVSSYEQY; v_call: TRBV4-1; j_call: TRBJ2-7
cdr3_aa: ASSLGIGPRETQY; v_call: TRBV5-6; j_call: TRBJ2-5
cdr3_aa: ASSIGQGTRYT; v_call: TRBV19; j_call: TRBJ1-2
cdr3_aa: ASSPGLSGANVLT; v_call: TRBV18; j_call: TRBJ2-6
cdr3_aa: SASLAANTGELF; v_call: TRBV20-1; j_call: TRBJ2-2
cdr3_aa: ASIVPPGSDYGYT; v_call: TRBV7-9; j_call: TRBJ1-2
cdr3_aa: ASSQDWTGYEQY; v_call: TRBV4-1; j_call: TRBJ2-7
cdr3_aa: SVVGGRGVRGDEQY; v_call: TRBV29-1; j_call: TRBJ2-7
cdr3_aa: ASSRRDTSNTGELF; v_call: TRBV2; j_call: TRBJ2-2
cdr3_aa: ASSMVGPLGPQH; v_call: TRBV19; j_call: TRBJ1-5
cdr3_aa: ASSLVGTAAETQY; v_call: TRBV7-8; j_call: TRBJ2-5
cdr3_aa: ASSYTGQEYYEQY; v_call: TRBV6-2/TRBV6-3; j_call: TRBJ2-7
cdr3_aa: ASSPRGLAGGNEQF; v_call: TRBV7-2; j_call: TRBJ2-1
cdr3_aa: SARVRTNEQF; v_call: TRBV20-1; j_call: TRBJ2-1
cdr3_aa: SAESQFDTDTQY; v_call: TRBV20-1; j_call: TRBJ2-3
cdr3_aa: ASSQDRSLAVSSTDTQY; v_call: TRBV4-3; j_call: TRBJ2-3
cdr3_aa: ASTRDWATGELF; v_call: TRBV6-5; j_call: TRBJ2-2
cdr3_aa: ASSLTPPGYNEQF; v_call: TRBV12-3/TRBV12-4; j_call: TRBJ2-1
cdr3_aa: ATSRERAGETQY; v_call: TRBV15; j_call: TRBJ2-5
cdr3_aa: ASTSQGAWEKLF; v_call: TRBV25-1; j_call: TRBJ1-4
cdr3_aa: ASSLKGGPNQPQH; v_call: TRBV28; j_call: TRBJ1-5
cdr3_aa: ASSLTPGLAVSGELF; v_call: TRBV7-9; j_call: TRBJ2-2
cdr3_aa: ASSSRPRGTDTQY; v_call: TRBV7-8; j_call: TRBJ2-3
cdr3_aa: ATQGGQGAEAF; v_call: TRBV19; j_call: TRBJ1-1
cdr3_aa: ASSLGQGPFTDTQY; v_call: TRBV5-1; j_call: TRBJ2-3
cdr3_aa: ASSHRLAGDAPSYEQY; v_call: TRBV4-1; j_call: TRBJ2-7
cdr3_aa: ATRDSSGGELF; v_call: TRBV24-1; j_call: TRBJ2-2
cdr3_aa: SSKIGAGESYNEQF; v_call: TRBV20-1; j_call: TRBJ2-1
cdr3_aa: ASSLSANTEAF; v_call: TRBV11-2; j_call: TRBJ1-1
cdr3_aa: ASSERSMNTEAF; v_call: TRBV11-3; j_call: TRBJ1-1
cdr3_aa: SARVGGTYEQY; v_call: TRBV20-1; j_call: TRBJ2-7
cdr3_aa: ASSLVVARTDTQY; v_call: TRBV7-9; j_call: TRBJ2-3
cdr3_aa: ASTQSLSNTGELF; v_call: TRBV3-1; j_call: TRBJ2-2
cdr3_aa: ASSLERNEQF; v_call: TRBV5-1; j_call: TRBJ2-1
cdr3_aa: SAREGGTNEKLF; v_call: TRBV20-1; j_call: TRBJ1-4
cdr3_aa: SARDLLEGSPEAF; v_call: TRBV20-1; j_call: TRBJ1-1
cdr3_aa: ATSRDLGNSPLH; v_call: TRBV15; j_call: TRBJ1-6
cdr3_aa: ASSLGVLVWDTEAF; v_call: TRBV11-2; j_call: TRBJ1-1
cdr3_aa: ASSFRQPSSEKLF; v_call: TRBV13; j_call: TRBJ1-4
cdr3_aa: ASSPAGTRKKLF; v_call: TRBV25-1; j_call: TRBJ1-4